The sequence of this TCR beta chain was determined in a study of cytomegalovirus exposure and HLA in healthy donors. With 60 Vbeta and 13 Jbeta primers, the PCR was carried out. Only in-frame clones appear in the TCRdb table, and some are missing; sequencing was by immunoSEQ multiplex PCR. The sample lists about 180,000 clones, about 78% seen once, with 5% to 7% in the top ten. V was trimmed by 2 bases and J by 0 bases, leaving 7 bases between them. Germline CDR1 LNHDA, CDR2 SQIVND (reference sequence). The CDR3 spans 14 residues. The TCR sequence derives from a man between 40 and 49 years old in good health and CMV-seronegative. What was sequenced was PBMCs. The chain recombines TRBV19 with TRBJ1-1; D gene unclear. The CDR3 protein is CASSIYSVNTEAFF. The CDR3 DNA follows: TGTGCCAGTAGTATATATTCGGTGAACACTGAAGCTTTCTTT.